Listed below are T cell receptor beta chains from one sample, sequenced in a study of shared clonotypes between healthy human individuals. Clones were read by immunoSEQ multiplex PCR, and TCRdb kept only the in-frame ones, dropping some. The repertoire consists of about 2 million clones, with roughly 94% occurring once and the leading ten covering approximately 1.2%. Sequenced: naive CD8+ T cells sorted from blood. The receptors come from a young man in good health. CDR3s include the opening cysteine and the closing phenylalanine or tryptophan.

cdr3_aa cdr3_length j_call v_call
CASSSGGSGEQFF 13 TRBJ2-1 TRBV7-3
CASSFVGGRDEQFF 14 TRBJ2-1 TRBV7-9
CASTDRGNTGELFF 14 TRBJ2-2 TRBV28
CASSFAGGPYNEQFF 15 TRBJ2-1 TRBV5-1
CASSSTWEVAYEQYF 15 TRBJ2-7 TRBV19
CASSSQGLVETQYF 14 TRBJ2-5 TRBV13
CASSQDTRGPNYGYTF 16 TRBJ1-2 TRBV14
CASGGGRAYEQYF 13 TRBJ2-7 TRBV27
CASSLYLAGEDGNEQFF 17 TRBJ2-1 TRBV11-3
CAWAGEGGQTGELFF 15 TRBJ2-2 TRBV30
CASSLYESISNNEQFF 16 TRBJ2-1 TRBV5-1
CASSLSFEGPEAFF 14 TRBJ1-1 TRBV13
CAIIRDPTYEQYF 13 TRBJ2-7 TRBV30
CASSPFLNSGLSYEQYF 17 TRBJ2-7 TRBV5-6
CASTQDRGLYEQYF 14 TRBJ2-7 TRBV28
CASSEDMAGGLRGTDTQYF 19 TRBJ2-3 TRBV9
CARSLAADSRDQPQHF 16 TRBJ1-5 TRBV5-3